The 3 T cell receptor beta chains given below trace back to one sample, sequenced in a study of T-cell reconstitution after alpha-beta-depleted transplantation in children. Using unique molecular identifiers, the investigators prepared the TCRbeta library. TCRdb re-called the PCR reads with MiXCR, one entry per CDR3 protein. In the table there are hundreds of thousands of distinct CDR3 sequences, about an eighth of which are singletons. The starting material was PBMCs, mostly from graft donor cells, obtained 360 days after TCRalphabeta/CD19-depleted stem cell transplant. These receptors all come from a male patient aged 10-17 years who had a stem cell transplant for acute myeloid leukemia, so the T cells may come from the graft donor.

The V and J genes are TRBV5-4 and TRBJ2-7, with TRBD2 identical over 8 bases. Germline loops: CDR1 SGHNT, CDR2 YYREEE (reference sequence). This CDR3 contains 17 residues. Trimming took 3 bases from V and 4 from J; bases not matched to a gene: 15. Here the CDR3 reads CASSSSGRGGPSYEQYV. The CDR3 DNA reads as TGTGCCAGCAGCTCCTCGGGGCGCGGGGGGCCTTCTTACGAGCAGTACGTC.

This clonotype was detected ten times or more. The rearrangement uses TRBV3-1 and TRBJ2-7; the match to TRBD2 covers 10 bases. The germline gives CDR1 LGHDT, CDR2 YNNKEL (reference sequence). J gave up 5 bases and V 5 bases, and 3 bases lay outside the gene matches. The CDR3 totals 13 residues. In DNA form, the CDR3 reads TGTGCCAGCAGCTACCTAGCGGGGGACGAGCAGTACTTC. As protein: CASSYLAGDEQYF.

The V gene is TRBV12-5, the J gene TRBJ2-1, with D perhaps matching TRBD1 or TRBD2 (5 bases each). Germline assignment: CDR1 LGHNT and CDR2 FRNRAP. There are 19 residues in the CDR3. Deletions cut 2 bases from V and 0 bases from J, with 20 bases between. The CDR3 coding sequence is TGTGCTAGTGGTTTGAACGGGGCATCACTCCAGCTCTCCTACAATGAGCAGTTCTTC. Encoded protein: CASGLNGASLQLSYNEQFF.